This TCR beta chain was sequenced during a study of breast tumors, draining lymph nodes, adjacent tissues. General study findings and limits: Findings are consistent with lymph node origin and intratumoral expansion of most tumor T cells. The lymph node origin of tumor T cells was framed as consistent with a hypothesis, not demonstrated. Luminal-like breast cancer showed significantly greater tumor-nontumor repertoire similarity than basal-like breast cancer did. Tumor TCR diversity was below lymph nodes but above nontumor tissue.

TCRdb reanalysed the multiplex PCR reads using MiXCR and keeps one entry per CDR3 protein. The table has fewer than 15,000 distinct CDR3 sequences, 47% seen once. As for this clonotype: Its antigen remains unidentified.

This clonotype was sampled from a female donor with breast cancer. Some clones in this sample may be carry-over from other donors' samples. Material for sequencing was tumor-adjacent breast tissue.

Here the CDR3 reads CASSLLGNTGELFF. CDR3 nucleotides: TGTGCCAGCAGCTTGCTCGGGAACACCGGGGAGCTGTTTTTT. The chain has TRBV5-6 and TRBJ2-2; D call uncertain. This CDR3 spans 14 amino acids. The V end lost 1 base, the J end lost 1 base, and 5 bases lay between the germline ends. Germline V gives CDR1 SGHDT, CDR2 YYEEEE.